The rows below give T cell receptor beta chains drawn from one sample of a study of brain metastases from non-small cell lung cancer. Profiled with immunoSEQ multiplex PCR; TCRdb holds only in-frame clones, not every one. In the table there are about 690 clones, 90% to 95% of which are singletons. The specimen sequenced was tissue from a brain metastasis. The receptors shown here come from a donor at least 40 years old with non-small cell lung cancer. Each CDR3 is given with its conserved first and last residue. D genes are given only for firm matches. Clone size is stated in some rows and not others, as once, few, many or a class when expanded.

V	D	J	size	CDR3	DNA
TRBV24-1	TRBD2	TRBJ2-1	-	CATSGDYGNEQFF	TGTGCCACCAGCGGGGACTACGGGAATGAGCAGTTCTTC
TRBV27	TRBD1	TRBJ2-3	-	CASSLYGQGLSTDTQYF	TGTGCCAGCAGTTTATACGGACAGGGGCTGAGCACAGATACGCAGTATTTT
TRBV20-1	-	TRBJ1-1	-	CSASHQDEAFF	TGCAGTGCTAGTCACCAGGATGAAGCTTTCTTT
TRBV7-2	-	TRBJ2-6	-	CASSPSSGANVLTF	TGTGCCAGCAGCCCCAGCTCTGGGGCCAACGTCCTGACTTTC
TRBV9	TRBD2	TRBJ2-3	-	CASSETSGRAGGADTQYF	TGTGCCAGCAGCGAAACTAGCGGGAGGGCCGGGGGAGCAGATACGCAGTATTTT
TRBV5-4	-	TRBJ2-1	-	CASSSSDLLTDEQFF	TGTGCCAGCAGCTCCAGCGATCTTCTTACGGATGAGCAGTTCTTC
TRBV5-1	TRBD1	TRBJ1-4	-	CASSQSQGAGSEKLFF	TGCGCCAGCAGCCAAAGTCAGGGGGCTGGGAGTGAAAAACTGTTTTTT
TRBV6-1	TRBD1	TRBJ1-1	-	CASSEASGTGNTEAFF	TGTGCCAGCAGTGAAGCGTCTGGGACAGGGAACACTGAAGCTTTCTTT
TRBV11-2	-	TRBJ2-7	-	CASSLTPASGEQYF	TGTGCCAGCAGCTTGACCCCGGCCTCGGGCGAGCAGTACTTC
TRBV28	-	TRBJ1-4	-	CASRDPTVNEKLFF	TGTGCCAGCAGAGACCCGACGGTGAATGAAAAACTGTTTTTT
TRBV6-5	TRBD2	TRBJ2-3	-	CASSYGSGRATDTQYF	TGTGCCAGCAGTTACGGTAGCGGGAGGGCCACAGATACGCAGTATTTT
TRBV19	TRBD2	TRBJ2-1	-	CASSIRVSGTYNEQFF	TGTGCCAGTAGTATCCGAGTTAGCGGGACCTACAATGAGCAGTTCTTC
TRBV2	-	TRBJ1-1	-	CASRLRQGTEAFF	TGTGCCAGCAGGCTCAGGCAGGGAACTGAAGCTTTCTTT
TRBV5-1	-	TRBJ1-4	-	CASRGDEKLFF	TGCGCCAGCAGGGGAGATGAAAAACTGTTTTTT
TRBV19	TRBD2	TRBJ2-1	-	CASSVRTSETYNEQFF	TGTGCCAGTAGTGTCAGGACTAGCGAGACCTACAATGAGCAGTTCTTC
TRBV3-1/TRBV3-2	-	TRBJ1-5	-	CASSRQNNQPQHF	TGTGCCAGCAGCCGACAGAACAATCAGCCCCAGCATTTT
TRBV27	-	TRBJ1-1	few	CASSFGRGAKVEAFF	TGTGCCAGCAGTTTCGGTCGGGGGGCGAAGGTTGAAGCTTTCTTT
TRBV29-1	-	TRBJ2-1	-	CSGRDNEQFF	TGCAGCGGCCGGGACAATGAGCAGTTCTTC
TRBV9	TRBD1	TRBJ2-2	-	CASSVGQGAYTGELFF	TGTGCCAGCAGCGTAGGACAGGGGGCGTACACCGGGGAGCTGTTTTTT
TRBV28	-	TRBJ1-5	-	CASDPRNQPQHF	TGTGCCAGCGACCCTCGAAATCAGCCCCAGCATTTT
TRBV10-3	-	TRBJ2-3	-	CAIMGTGYTDTQYF	TGTGCCATCATGGGTACAGGGTACACAGATACGCAATATTTT